This T cell receptor beta chain derives from a study of T cells in narcolepsy. Broader study findings: Comparing one patient's CSF and blood CD4+ clonotypes highlighted HCRT- and TRIB2-specific autoreactive clonotypes. Autoreactive clonotypes reportedly recurred in blood of same and different patients, not controls.

This table comes from immunoSEQ multiplex PCR, and its TCRdb copy is limited to in-frame clones, with some not included. Among more than 30,000 clones, approximately 84% were seen once, and the ten largest hold 0.95% to 1.5%. V trimming: 0 bases; J trimming: 7 bases; junction bases outside the gene matches: 6. The CDR3 extends over 15 amino acids. Germline V gene data show CDR1 as KGHSH and CDR2 as LQKENI. On this clone itself: Antigen: not known.

V is TRBV18 and J is TRBJ2-1, with TRBD1 identical over 7 bases. This sequence originates from a human donor with narcolepsy. Sequences were obtained from CD45RA- memory CD4+ T cells from PBMCs. The CDR3 sequence is CASSPPTGEWNEQFF. CDR3 DNA sequence: TGTGCCAGCTCACCACCCACAGGGGAATGGAATGAGCAGTTCTTC.